The entry below describes one T cell receptor beta chain. The target of this receptor is not known. Per-base qualities were not stored, and no clone one base away is much larger. The data originate from a study of shared clonotypes between healthy human individuals (dated by TCRdb to 2020 to 2022). Regarding the complete study: Two women and three men aged 18 to 49 years were included in the cohort. For each donor, CD4 naive and CD4 memory were each run on three plates, CD8 naive on two plates, and CD8 memory on one plate. The study deeply sequenced blood TCR repertoires of about 5 healthy adults to estimate repertoire size and the extent of clonotype sharing between individuals. Different laboratories and diverse techniques were used to prepare libraries and sequence TCR repertoires, to increase sequencing depth and limit assay-specific biases. Each donor's leukapheresis produced roughly between about 0.8 and 8.9 billion PBMCs. Study-level results and caveats: Rarefaction of sorted-subset datasets indicated incomplete sequencing despite the large sequencing depth. Pairwise subsampling led to the expectation that sequencing depth would affect the degree of clonotype sharing among donors. Sampling was limited to blood, and TCR repertoires in tissue likely differ from TCR repertoires in blood. Naive subsets generally had larger estimated clonotype richness than memory subsets did. Clonotypes shared by all four sorted-subset donors showed higher generation probabilities than non-shared clonotypes. Because the study included a small number of donors, the genetic and exposure-history diversity represented was limited. When a handful of donors were compared, the shared fraction of clonotypes was about 5.5% for naive CD4, 3.5% to 4% for naive CD8, more than 2% for memory CD4, and around 0.4% for memory CD8.

Using the deep immunoSEQ assay, TCR CDR3 regions were amplified from genomic DNA by multiplex PCR. Extracted genomic DNA from each cell subset was distributed evenly across all wells of several immunoSEQ 96-well plates, and each plate was treated as a replicate. Each replicate PCR for sorted subsets received 200 ng genomic DNA, equal to tens of thousands of T cell genomes. Purified libraries were quantified with a Qubit 3.0 fluorometer, sized on a Bioanalyzer 2100, and re-quantified with the KAPA Library Quantification kit. Every immunoSEQ 96-well plate was sequenced on a separate single-read 150-cycle Illumina NextSeq 550 flow cell. For the original study's pipeline: Because only junctional sequences without quality scores were contained in the immunoSEQ output, filtering matching that applied to full-length reads could not be performed. Sequences were annotated with PyIR, a Python wrapper for IgBLAST v1.9, and V/J genes and CDR3 were assigned using IMGT germline references. Reads were removed for weak V/J assignments (E-value above 1e-6), missing CDR3, stop codons, out-of-frame junctions, or ambiguous translated residues. V3J clonotypes were defined as sequences sharing an identical inferred V gene, J gene, and CDR3 amino acid sequence. To compute the percentage overlap between repertoires, the number of shared unique clonotypes was divided by the size of the smaller repertoire. Repertoire richness was assessed with RTK rarefaction, the Chao1 estimator, and Recon v2.1 estimates of unobserved clonotypes. Generation probabilities for all TCRbeta clonotypes obtained by the gDNA method from a handful of donors were computed using OLGA. TCRdb holds this immuneACCESS table with in-frame rearrangements only. Some clones are missing; in checked studies, unresolved V genes explain under half, and the rest has no known cause. The DNA gave D and trimming, while V, J and clone size come from that table. The sample has some 1.5 million clones on record, 95% to 99% of them singletons. The ten largest clones take up roughly 0.42% of the sample.

The CDR3 has 15 amino acids, counting the end cysteine and phenylalanine. Only the CDR3 region is kept as DNA, spanning 45 bases read in frame from base 1. V is trimmed back by 4 bases and J by 2 bases, and the junction contains 8 bases that no gene match accounts for. CDR1 and CDR2 are drawn from the germline V gene: SGHRS, YFSETQ. Healthy HIV-negative adults with no recently reported acute infections or vaccinations were included as donors. All donors were Caucasian adults living in Nashville, Tennessee, USA. CD4+ T cells were enriched by magnetic negative selection; naive cells were then positively selected on CD45RA, and the negative fraction formed the memory subset. Blood was obtained by leukapheresis, after which PBMCs were separated by Ficoll-Histopaque density gradient centrifugation and cryopreserved in liquid nitrogen vapor phase. Purity and quantity of every magnetically sorted T cell population were checked by analytical flow cytometry. Genomic DNA was isolated from every sorted fraction and measured by UV absorbance on a Nanodrop 2000c.

The V and J segments used are TRBV5-1 and TRBJ1-1, with 7 bases matching TRBD1. The TCR originated in a man aged 30-40 years in good health. Sequenced material: naive CD4+ T cells sorted from blood. The cell subset or site label, read with the paper, signifies: CD45RA+ positively selected. The DNA sequence follows: TGCGCCAGCAGCCCCAACAGGGGAGGAAACACTGAAGCTTTCTTT. Its protein reads: CASSPNRGGNTEAFF.